The 18 T cell receptor beta chains below come from one sample, sequenced in a study of CD8 T cells in Susac syndrome. Reverse transcription of roughly 0.45 to 1 ug RNA was performed with random hexamers. Using its own MiXCR run on the immunoSEQ multiplex PCR reads, TCRdb lists one record per CDR3 protein. Of 150,000 to 200,000 distinct CDR3 sequences in the sample, about 96% were seen once. Sequencing was performed on CD4+ T cells from PBMCs. These receptor sequences come from a human donor with multiple sclerosis.

The chain combines TRBV20-1 with TRBJ2-7; 9 bases match TRBD2. The V gene end was trimmed by 6 bases and the J gene end by 3 bases; junction bases not matched to a gene: 12. The CDR3 runs 15 residues. CDR1 and CDR2 (germline): DFQATT, SNEGSKA (reference sequence). This chain's CDR3 is CSAPDARGGIYEQYF. The DNA for the CDR3 is TGCAGTGCCCCTGACGCGCGGGGGGGGATCTACGAGCAGTACTTC.

This rearrangement joins TRBV9 to TRBJ2-2; possible D gene TRBD2, 6 bases. The CDR3 extends over 13 amino acids. Per the germline V gene, CDR1 is SGDLS and CDR2 is YYNGEE. Trimming took 6 bases from V and 4 from J, leaving 10 bases between them. The CDR3 here is CASTGDFTGELFF. For the CDR3, the DNA is TGTGCCAGCACCGGGGACTTCACCGGGGAGCTGTTTTTT.

The V and J genes are TRBV29-1 and TRBJ2-3; D possibly corresponds to TRBD1 (5 bases). Germline V gene data show CDR1 as SQVTM and CDR2 as ANQGSEA. The CDR3 contains 14 residues. The V end was cut by 4 bases, the J end by 0 bases, with 11 bases between. The CDR3 region is CSVGVGLSTDTQYF. In DNA, the CDR3 is TGCAGCGTTGGGGTGGGGCTTAGCACAGATACGCAGTATTTT.

V is TRBV4-1 and J is TRBJ2-4; possibly TRBD2 for D (6 bases). There are 14 residues in the CDR3. From germline, CDR1 is MGHRA and CDR2 YSYEKL. The V end lost 3 bases, the J end lost 8 bases, and 14 bases lay between the germline ends. The CDR3 DNA sequence: TGCGCCAGCAGCCACGGGACGCCGGGGGACATTCAGTACTTC. Translating it yields CASSHGTPGDIQYF.

V usage is TRBV20-1 and J usage is TRBJ1-4, with D unclear. This CDR3 has 15 residues. From germline, CDR1 is DFQATT and CDR2 SNEGSKA (reference sequence). V lost 2 bases, J lost 1 base, and 11 bases lay in between. The CDR3 is CSARPPQVTNEKLFF. Written as DNA, the CDR3 is TGCAGTGCTAGACCCCCACAAGTAACTAATGAAAAACTGTTTTTT.

V gene TRBV3-1 combines with J gene TRBJ2-1, with 8 bases that match TRBD2. J was trimmed by 4 bases and V by 4 bases; bases with no gene match: 6. CDR3 length: 15 residues. Germline lookup yields CDR1 LGHDT and CDR2 YNNKEL (reference sequence). The CDR3: CASSPRVAGYNEQFF. In DNA form, the CDR3 reads TGTGCCAGCAGCCCCCGGGTAGCGGGGTACAATGAGCAGTTCTTC.

The J gene is TRBJ2-7, the V gene TRBV3-1; no reliable D call. CDR1 is LGHDT and CDR2 is YNNKEL in the germline V gene (reference sequence). V was pared by 8 bases and J by 3 bases, with 14 bases between. CDR3 length: 13 residues. This CDR3 is CASQGRPNYEQYF. CDR3 DNA: TGTGCCAGCCAAGGACGGCCCAACTACGAGCAGTACTTC.

The rearrangement uses TRBV29-1 and TRBJ2-1, with D tentatively TRBD2 (6 bases). Trimming took off 8 bases at V and 9 bases at J, with 17 bases between the two ends. The CDR3 totals 12 residues. Germline V CDR1 and CDR2: SQVTM, ANQGSEA. The DNA of the CDR3 is TGCAGCTTCGGGCCCAAAGCGGGTGAGCAGTTCTTC. Residues: CSFGPKAGEQFF.

This clonotype appeared a few times. The chain combines TRBV6-6 with TRBJ2-1, with D maybe TRBD1 (5 bases). Trimming shortened V by 6 bases and J by 7 bases, and 10 bases separated the two germline ends. Germline CDR1 and CDR2: MNHNY and SVGAGI (reference sequence). The CDR3 covers 12 residues. CDR3 protein: CASSQSGNEQFF. The CDR3 region has the DNA TGTGCCAGCAGCCAGTCAGGGAATGAGCAGTTCTTC.

The chain recombines TRBV10-3 with TRBJ2-4; TRBD2 aligns across 14 bases. The germline V gene encodes CDR1 ENHRY and CDR2 SYGVKD. The V gene end was trimmed by 10 bases and the J gene end by 1 base; junction bases not matched to a gene: 12. This CDR3 contains 18 residues. DNA for the CDR3: TGTGCCACTGGGCCGGGACTAGCGGGAGTTGAGGCCAAAAACATTCAGTACTTC. Its protein product is CATGPGLAGVEAKNIQYF.

The V call is TRBV5-6, the J call TRBJ2-7; D is perhaps TRBD1 (6 bases). The V gene's germline CDR1 is SGHDT and CDR2 YYEEEE. The CDR3 totals 15 residues. Trimming cost V 3 bases and J 4 bases, with 17 bases left between them. The CDR3 region has the DNA TGTGCCAGCAGCTATCTGGAGGACAGCTCTTACGAGCAGTACTTC. Encoded protein: CASSYLEDSSYEQYF. The full variable domain, in which reference TRBV5-6 and TRBJ2-7 provide the parts outside the CDR3, is DAGVTQSPTHLIKTRGQQVTLRCSPKSGHDTVSWYQQALGQGPQFIFQYYEEEERQRGNFPDRFSGHQFPNYSSELNVNALLLGDSALYLCASSYLEDSSYEQYFGPGTRLTVT.

The chain uses TRBV20-1 and TRBJ2-2; the match to TRBD2 covers 8 bases. With V trimmed by 2 bases and J by 6 bases, 5 bases remained unmatched. The CDR3 contains 14 residues. Germline CDR1 reads DFQATT; CDR2 reads SNEGSKA (reference sequence). The CDR3, as DNA: TGCAGTGCTAGACTGAGCGGGAGAGCCGGGGAGCTGTTTTTT. Protein: CSARLSGRAGELFF.

The chain combines TRBV12-3 or TRBV12-4 with TRBJ1-2, with D maybe TRBD1 (6 bases). This CDR3 is built from 13 residues. V was pared by 7 bases and J by 8 bases, with 17 bases between. The DNA for the CDR3 is TGTGCCAGCACCGAACAGGGACCGAAGGGCTACACCTTC. It specifies CASTEQGPKGYTF.

CDR3 sequence: CLARVYEQYF. In DNA, the CDR3 is TGCTTGGCCAGGGTTTACGAGCAGTACTTC. This chain joins TRBV23-1 and TRBJ2-7; D is perhaps TRBD1 (5 bases). TRBV23-1 is annotated as an ORF whose role is uncertain. The length of the CDR3 is 10 residues.

V usage is TRBV9 and J usage is TRBJ2-7; either TRBD1 or TRBD2 may fit D (5 bases each). V was pared by 0 bases and J by 5 bases, with 9 bases between. This CDR3 has 13 amino acids. Looked up from germline, CDR1 is SGDLS and CDR2 is YYNGEE. CDR3 DNA sequence: TGTGCCAGCAGCGTAGGAGGGGCCGACGAGCAGTACTTC. It specifies CASSVGGADEQYF.

The chain carries TRBV5-4 and TRBJ2-7; the D gene is possibly TRBD1 (6 bases). Germline-derived CDR1 and CDR2 are SGHNT and YYREEE (reference sequence). This CDR3 contains 15 residues. V shed 2 bases and J shed 2 bases, with 14 bases lying between them. The DNA for the CDR3 is TGTGCCAGCAGCTTCTCCGGGACAACAGCCTACGAGCAGTACTTC. Translated, it gives CASSFSGTTAYEQYF.

This clonotype was detected once. In DNA, the CDR3 is TGTGCCAGCACCCCGGGCCTATGGGACGCGAACACCGGGGAGCTGTTTTTT. It encodes CASTPGLWDANTGELFF. This sequence joins TRBV5-4 and TRBJ2-2; the D call may be TRBD1 or TRBD2 (5 bases each). CDR1 and CDR2 from the germline V gene are SGHNT and YYREEE (reference sequence). The CDR3 covers 17 residues. V gave up 6 bases and J gave up 0 bases, with 18 bases separating them. The full variable domain, with the rest looked up from reference TRBV5-4 and TRBJ2-2, is ETGVTQSPTHLIKTRGQQVTLRCSSQSGHNTVSWYQQALGQGPQFIFQYYREEENGRGNFPPRFSGLQFPNYSSELNVNALELDDSALYLCASTPGLWDANTGELFFGEGSRLTVL.

The chain couples TRBV20-1 to TRBJ2-3; perhaps D is TRBD1 or TRBD2 (5 bases each). The CDR3 sequence is 13 residues long. CDR1 DFQATT and CDR2 SNEGSKA come from the germline V gene (reference sequence). The CDR3 loop reads CSLRGPITDTQYF. The CDR3 DNA reads TGCAGCCTTAGGGGACCCATCACAGATACGCAGTATTTT.